This T cell receptor (beta chain) came from a study of post-analysis software for immune sequencing data. Study overall: Included courses were relapsing-remitting and secondary progressive multiple sclerosis; progressive-relapsing multiple sclerosis was also included. General observations from the study: Patients had higher frequencies than controls of roughly 5 TRBV segments, including TRBV5-6, TRBV5-1 and TRBV20-1. Batch-mates among the samples co-clustered strongly by F measure.

The authors incorporated unique molecular identifiers into the TCR beta cDNA libraries. The authors obtained approximately 460,000 cDNA molecules from roughly 1 to 10 million T cells. TCRdb processed the PCR reads anew with MiXCR; each CDR3 protein has one entry. The sample holds some 890,000 distinct CDR3 sequences, roughly 50% seen once. There are a few counts of this clonotype. The antigen remains undetermined. Germline CDR1 and CDR2: SGDLS and YYNGEE. Trimming removed 0 bases at V and 1 base at J, with 11 bases between. The CDR3 totals 15 residues. Sequencing was carried out using blood. The receptor was derived from a girl between 10 and 17 years old with multiple sclerosis. This rearrangement joins TRBV9 to TRBJ2-7; unclear D gene. Here the CDR3 reads CASSVEPWESYEQYF. The DNA of the CDR3 is TGTGCCAGCAGCGTAGAACCTTGGGAATCCTACGAGCAGTACTTC.